This T cell receptor (beta chain) was found in a study of OX40 agonist ivuxolimab in advanced cancers. Study observations and caveats: Both blood CD4+ and CD8+ T cells showed clonal growth by week 6 at 0.1 to 3.0 mg/kg.

Sequenced by immunoSEQ multiplex PCR; TCRdb stores in-frame clones only, minus some. The data contain about 71,000 clones, about 81% of them singletons. This CDR3 is built from 15 residues. Germline CDR1 and CDR2: SNHLY and FYNNEI. The V and J ends lost 6 bases and 4 bases, in that order; junction bases with no gene match: 8. With regard to this clone: The target antigen is unknown.

This receptor was obtained from an adult with an advanced solid tumor such as melanoma, head and neck, liver or kidney cancer. Sequenced here: CD4+ or CD8+ T cells sorted from blood, sampled in a trial of the OX40 agonist ivuxolimab. The V and J genes are TRBV2 and TRBJ1-2, with 10 bases aligning to TRBD1. For the CDR3, the DNA is TGTGCCAGCAGACCTAGGACAGGGGGTTCCTATGGCTACACCTTC. Translation gives CASRPRTGGSYGYTF. Together with reference TRBV2 and TRBJ1-2, the CDR3 gives the full variable domain: EPEVTQTPSHQVTQMGQEVILRCVPISNHLYFYWYRQILGQKVEFLVSFYNNEISEKSEIFDDQFSVERPDGSNFTLKIRSTKLEDSAMYFCASRPRTGGSYGYTFGSGTRLTVV.